Shown below are 19 T cell receptor beta chains from a single sample sequenced in a study of PD-L1 blockade in urothelial cancer. Stated time point: peripheral blood 6 weeks after treatment start. Using immunoSEQ multiplex PCR, the repertoire was profiled, and TCRdb retains in-frame clones only, with some absent. The sample has some 120,000 clones; 86% are singletons. Sequencing was performed on PBMCs, taken around atezolizumab (anti-PD-L1) treatment. The receptors were gathered from a man over 45 with urothelial cancer.

The chain employs TRBV6-1 and TRBJ2-7; TRBD2 matches at 7 bases. CDR3 length: 16 residues. With V trimmed by 2 bases and J by 4 bases, 11 bases remained unmatched. Germline assignment: CDR1 MNHNS and CDR2 SASEGT. CDR3 coding DNA: TGTGCCAGCAGTGAAAAAGGGAGGGAGGGCCGTTACGAGCAGTACTTC. Translating gives CASSEKGREGRYEQYF.

This clone was picked up a small number of times. The V call is TRBV2, the J call TRBJ2-3, with D possibly matching TRBD2 (5 bases). The CDR3 loop spans 14 amino acids. V lost 1 base, J lost 5 bases, and 10 bases lay in between. Germline V gene data show CDR1 as SNHLY and CDR2 as FYNNEI. CDR3 DNA sequence: TGTGCCAGCAGTGAAGGGACTGCGGGAGATACGCAGTATTTT. This gives the protein CASSEGTAGDTQYF.

The chain is built from TRBV6-1 and TRBJ2-3, with a tentative D call TRBD1 (6 bases). The CDR3 sequence is 15 residues long. V dropped 2 bases and J dropped 9 bases, with 18 bases sitting between them. In germline, CDR1 is MNHNS, CDR2 SASEGT. This chain's CDR3 is CASSEHEGGLGTQYF. In DNA form, the CDR3 reads TGTGCCAGCAGTGAACACGAAGGGGGATTAGGGACGCAGTATTTT.

The chain carries TRBV7-8 and TRBJ2-3; D is uncertain. Trimming cost V 2 bases and J 2 bases, with 8 bases left between them. The CDR3 covers 14 residues. From germline, CDR1 is SGHVS and CDR2 FQNEAQ. The CDR3 DNA is TGTGCCAGCAGCTTAACAGAAACCACAGATACGCAGTATTTT. This encodes CASSLTETTDTQYF.

This clone was seen a few times. The V and J genes are TRBV6-6 and TRBJ1-2; D may be TRBD1 (6 bases). Per germline, CDR1 MNHNY and CDR2 SVGAGI (reference sequence). V lost 0 bases and J lost 7, with 12 bases in between. This CDR3 contains 14 residues. The CDR3 DNA follows: TGTGCCAGCAGTTACTCTGGGGGGGCTACTGGCTACACCTTC. This encodes CASSYSGGATGYTF.

The chain carries TRBV5-1 and TRBJ2-3, with 8 bases fitting TRBD2. Looked up from germline, CDR1 is SGHRS and CDR2 is YFSETQ. V was pared by 4 bases and J by 5 bases, with 6 bases of the junction left unmatched. The CDR3 runs to 14 residues. The CDR3, as DNA: TGCGCCAGCAGCCTACGACTAGCGAGAGATACGCAGTATTTT. It specifies CASSLRLARDTQYF.

The chain couples TRBV5-4 to TRBJ2-5, with 12 nucleotides matching TRBD2. The CDR3 is 15 residues long. Trimming took 4 bases from V and 2 from J; bases not matched to a gene: 3. Germline CDR1 SGHNT, CDR2 YYREEE (reference sequence). The CDR3 protein is CASSATSGRQETQYF. CDR3 coding DNA: TGTGCCAGCAGCGCGACTAGCGGGAGACAAGAGACCCAGTACTTC.

This chain links TRBV6-5 with TRBJ1-1; TRBD1 aligns across 7 bases. The V gene end was trimmed by 4 bases and the J gene end by 10 bases; junction bases not matched to a gene: 9. Germline lookup yields CDR1 MNHEY and CDR2 SVGAGI. The CDR3 covers 13 residues. The CDR3 nucleotides are TGTGCCAGCAGTTCCCTAGACAGGGCGAGAGCTTTCTTT. This codes for CASSSLDRARAFF.

V is TRBV13 and J is TRBJ1-3; no clear D. CDR1 PRHDT and CDR2 FYEKMQ come from the germline V gene (reference sequence). Trimming stripped 6 bases from V and 8 bases from J, with 14 bases between. The CDR3 contains 13 residues. Written as DNA, the CDR3 is TGTGCCAGCAGAGGCCGCCGCGGGGACACCATATATTTT. It is translated as CASRGRRGDTIYF.

V usage is TRBV7-2 and J usage is TRBJ2-7; no definite D call. Deletions cut 4 bases from V and 2 bases from J, with 3 bases between. The germline V gene has CDR1 SGHTA and CDR2 FQGNSA. The length of the CDR3 is 11 residues. CDR3 in amino acids: CASSSAYEQYF. The CDR3 nucleotides are TGTGCCAGCAGCTCAGCCTACGAGCAGTACTTC.

The chain is built from TRBV10-2 and TRBJ2-1; 13 bases line up with TRBD2. Germline V gene data show CDR1 as WSHSY and CDR2 as SAAADI. The CDR3 length is 14 residues. After removal of 9 bases from V and 8 bases from J, the junction contained 7 bases not matched to a gene. CDR3 DNA sequence: TGCGCCAGTACGACTAGCGGGAGGTCCGATGAGCAGTTCTTC. Amino acid sequence: CASTTSGRSDEQFF.

This clone was observed a few times. The V and J genes are TRBV5-6 and TRBJ2-1, with TRBD1 identical over 8 bases. V gave up 4 bases and J gave up 7 bases; unmatched junction bases: 7. CDR1 SGHDT and CDR2 YYEEEE come from the germline V gene. The CDR3 spans 14 residues. The CDR3 DNA sequence: TGTGCCAGCAGCATAGGACAGGGTAGGAATGAGCAGTTCTTC. Residues: CASSIGQGRNEQFF.

The chain has TRBV2 and TRBJ1-5, with 11 nucleotides matching TRBD1. Germline trimming cut 4 bases from V and 7 bases from J; bases unmatched to any gene: 6. The CDR3 consists of 15 residues. Germline CDR1 and CDR2: SNHLY and FYNNEI. This CDR3 reads CASSGTGGGRQPQHF. CDR3 bases: TGTGCCAGCAGTGGGACAGGGGGCGGGCGGCAGCCCCAGCATTTT.

The rearrangement joins TRBV18 to TRBJ2-5, with 10 bases that match TRBD1. After removal of 6 bases from V and 5 bases from J, the junction contained 9 bases not matched to a gene. CDR1 is KGHSH, CDR2 LQKENI, per germline. The CDR3 spans 15 residues. CDR3 in amino acids: CASSTRDRGPETQYF. In DNA, the CDR3 is TGTGCCAGCTCGACAAGGGACAGGGGTCCGGAGACCCAGTACTTC.

This clone occurred a few times. V and J are TRBV28 and TRBJ1-5; 9 bases map to TRBD1. V dropped 6 bases and J dropped 2; count of bases not matched to a gene: 5. Germline values: CDR1 MDHEN, CDR2 SYDVKM. There are 15 residues in the CDR3. CDR3: CASRGTGSGNQPQHF. In DNA form, the CDR3 reads TGTGCCAGCAGGGGGACAGGGTCGGGCAATCAGCCCCAGCATTTT.

The chain carries TRBV7-3 and TRBJ1-6; D gene unclear. The germline V gene encodes CDR1 SGHTA and CDR2 FQGTGA. The CDR3 totals 15 residues. V lost 2 bases and J 7 bases, leaving 12 bases between the germline ends. The CDR3 reads CASSLAGAGNSPLHF. In nucleotides, the CDR3 is TGTGCCAGCAGCTTAGCTGGAGCGGGGAATTCACCCCTCCACTTT.

This clone was counted between two and nine times. CDR3 sequence reads: CASSRDRGGNQPQHF. The CDR3 DNA is TGTGCCAGTAGTAGAGACAGGGGAGGCAATCAGCCCCAGCATTTT. V gene TRBV19 combines with J gene TRBJ1-5, with 8 positions matching TRBD1. Germline trimming cut 4 bases from V and 2 bases from J; bases unmatched to any gene: 4. Germline V gene lookup returns CDR1 LNHDA and CDR2 SQIVND (reference sequence). The CDR3 spans 15 residues.

J is TRBJ2-7 and V is TRBV2, with D perhaps matching TRBD2 (6 bases). The CDR3 is 17 residues long. Trimming took 4 bases from V and 4 from J, leaving 23 bases between them. Germline CDR1 and CDR2: SNHLY and FYNNEI. This chain's CDR3 is CASSVAPGEGQYYEQYF. The CDR3 DNA reads as TGTGCCAGCAGTGTAGCCCCGGGAGAGGGCCAGTATTACGAGCAGTACTTC.

This clone was counted only a few times. This same CDR3 is encoded by further DNA sequences in the sample. J is TRBJ2-7 and V is TRBV28; D might be TRBD2 (5 bases). Germline V lookup: CDR1 MDHEN, CDR2 SYDVKM. Trimming cost V 6 bases and J 3 bases, with 9 bases left between them. The CDR3 has 12 residues. The CDR3 DNA follows: TGTGCCAGCAGAGCCGGAGGCTACGAGCAGTACTTC. It encodes CASRAGGYEQYF.